These 13 T cell receptor beta chains came from one sample sequenced in a study of cytomegalovirus exposure and HLA in healthy donors. PCR was performed using 60 Vbeta and 13 Jbeta primers. Libraries were prepared by immunoSEQ multiplex PCR; TCRdb keeps only in-frame clonotypes and omits some of them. The data show approximately 150,000 clones, over 60% seen once. Sample: PBMCs. These receptors were taken from a man between 40 and 49 years old in good health and CMV-seropositive.

CDR3 nucleotides: TGTGCCAGCAGTTCGGACAGGGTGGGGGCCGGGGAGCTGTTTTTT. Translation: CASSSDRVGAGELFF. The chain couples TRBV2 to TRBJ2-2; 8 nucleotides match TRBD1. Germline CDR1 and CDR2: SNHLY and FYNNEI. CDR3 size: 15 residues. Trimming at V came to 5 bases and at J to 6 bases, leaving 8 bases not matched to a gene. The full variable domain, in which reference TRBV2 and TRBJ2-2 provide the parts outside the CDR3, is EPEVTQTPSHQVTQMGQEVILRCVPISNHLYFYWYRQILGQKVEFLVSFYNNEISEKSEIFDDQFSVERPDGSNFTLKIRSTKLEDSAMYFCASSSDRVGAGELFFGEGSRLTVL.

The gene calls are TRBV11-2 and TRBJ2-1; 10 positions match TRBD2. CDR1 and CDR2 (germline): SGHAT, FQNNGV. This CDR3 is 14 amino acids long. The trim removed 3 bases at V and 10 bases at J, leaving 6 bases unmatched. The CDR3: CASSFRIAGGEQFF. DNA for the CDR3: TGTGCCAGCAGCTTCCGAATAGCGGGAGGCGAGCAGTTCTTC.

The gene calls are TRBV18 and TRBJ2-7; 9 nucleotides match TRBD1. This CDR3 contains 15 residues. The germline gives CDR1 KGHSH, CDR2 LQKENI. The V gene end was trimmed by 6 bases and the J gene end by 0 bases; junction bases not matched to a gene: 6. In nucleotides, the CDR3 is TGTGCCAGCTCCCGCCGGGACAGGGCCTCCTACGAGCAGTACTTC. Its translation: CASSRRDRASYEQYF. Looking up the rest from reference TRBV18 and TRBJ2-7 gives the full variable domain: NAGVMQNPRHLVRRRGQEARLRCSPMKGHSHVYWYRQLPEEGLKFMVYLQKENIIDESGMPKERFSAEFPKEGPSILRIQQVVRGDSAAYFCASSRRDRASYEQYFGPGTRLTVT.

CDR3 coding DNA: TGTGCCAGTAGTGGAACAGGGTTTCCCTATGGCTACACCTTC. Translation: CASSGTGFPYGYTF. This rearrangement joins TRBV19 to TRBJ1-2, with D perhaps TRBD1 (6 bases). The germline V gene has CDR1 LNHDA and CDR2 SQIVND (reference sequence). V was trimmed by 5 bases and J by 4 bases, leaving 14 bases between them. The CDR3 totals 14 residues. Supplemented by reference TRBV19 and TRBJ1-2, the full variable domain reads DGGITQSPKYLFRKEGQNVTLSCEQNLNHDAMYWYRQDPGQGLRLIYYSQIVNDFQKGDIAEGYSVSREKKESFPLTVTSAQKNPTAFYLCASSGTGFPYGYTFGSGTRLTVV.

The chain couples TRBV10-1 to TRBJ2-1, with 8 bases matching TRBD1. The CDR3 is 16 residues long. CDR1 and CDR2 from the germline V gene are WNHNN and SYGVQD (reference sequence). V lost 0 bases and J lost 1; bases outside the gene matches: 2. This CDR3 is CASSESTGVSYNEQFF. The CDR3 DNA sequence: TGCGCCAGCAGTGAGTCGACAGGGGTTTCCTACAATGAGCAGTTCTTC.

The gene calls are TRBV7-8 and TRBJ2-1; D uncertain. The V and J ends lost 3 bases and 7 bases respectively, with 10 bases between them. The CDR3 consists of 13 residues. Germline CDR1 reads SGHVS; CDR2 reads FQNEAQ. CDR3 in amino acids: CASSFHFVNEQFF. CDR3 sequence (DNA): TGTGCCAGCAGCTTCCATTTTGTTAATGAGCAGTTCTTC.

This chain joins TRBV2 and TRBJ1-2; the match to TRBD1 covers 8 bases. V lost 3 bases to trimming and J lost 4 bases; unmatched junction nucleotides: 10. The CDR3 length is 16 residues. The germline V gene encodes CDR1 SNHLY and CDR2 FYNNEI. The CDR3 reads CASSDPQGALLYGYTF. In nucleotides, the CDR3 is TGTGCCAGCAGTGACCCCCAGGGGGCTCTTCTCTATGGCTACACCTTC.

This chain uses TRBV5-1 with TRBJ1-1, with no clear D. This CDR3 has 13 residues. Germline V lookup: CDR1 SGHRS, CDR2 YFSETQ. The germline V and J ends were trimmed by 2 bases and 1 base, with 6 bases remaining between them. This CDR3 is CASSFGQNTEAFF. CDR3 sequence (DNA): TGCGCCAGCAGCTTTGGCCAGAACACTGAAGCTTTCTTT.

V is TRBV7-9 and J is TRBJ2-1; D call uncertain. Trimming cost V 5 bases and J 3 bases, with 5 bases left between them. Germline V gives CDR1 SEHNR, CDR2 FQNEAQ (reference sequence). This CDR3 comprises 12 residues. The CDR3 bases are TGTGCCAGCAGCCAGGTCTACAATGAGCAGTTCTTC. Translating gives CASSQVYNEQFF.

The CDR3 region is CASAAGGYTDTQYF. The CDR3 nucleotides read TGTGCCAGCGCCGCTGGGGGCTACACAGATACGCAGTATTTT. The rearrangement uses TRBV6-5 and TRBJ2-3; D might be TRBD1 (6 bases). CDR3 length: 14 residues. V dropped 8 bases and J dropped 2 bases, with 14 bases sitting between them. Germline CDR1 reads MNHEY; CDR2 reads SVGAGI.

In its sample, this clone was seen once. The J gene is TRBJ2-3, the V gene TRBV2, with 8 bases fitting TRBD1. The CDR3 has 13 amino acids. The germline V gene has CDR1 SNHLY and CDR2 FYNNEI. The V and J ends lost 8 bases and 1 base, in that order; junction bases with no gene match: 2. The CDR3 DNA reads as TGTGCCAGCCCGGGACAGGGCACAGATACGCAGTATTTT. Amino acid sequence: CASPGQGTDTQYF.

J is TRBJ2-7 and V is TRBV19; 7 bases map to TRBD2. The CDR3 is 12 residues long. Trimming took 6 bases from V and 6 from J; bases not matched to a gene: 5. Per germline, CDR1 LNHDA and CDR2 SQIVND (reference sequence). CDR3 bases: TGTGCCAGTAGCCCGGGGAGGGCCGAGCAGTACTTC. Residues: CASSPGRAEQYF.

The chain employs TRBV6-1 and TRBJ2-7; D is perhaps TRBD2 (7 bases). The CDR3 spans 16 residues. Between the trimmed V and J ends, which lost 3 bases and 3 bases, there was a span of 18 bases. CDR1 MNHNS and CDR2 SASEGT come from the germline V gene. The CDR3 loop is CASSDLQRDTGYEQYF. In nucleotides, the CDR3 is TGTGCCAGCAGTGACTTACAGCGGGACACAGGCTACGAGCAGTACTTC.